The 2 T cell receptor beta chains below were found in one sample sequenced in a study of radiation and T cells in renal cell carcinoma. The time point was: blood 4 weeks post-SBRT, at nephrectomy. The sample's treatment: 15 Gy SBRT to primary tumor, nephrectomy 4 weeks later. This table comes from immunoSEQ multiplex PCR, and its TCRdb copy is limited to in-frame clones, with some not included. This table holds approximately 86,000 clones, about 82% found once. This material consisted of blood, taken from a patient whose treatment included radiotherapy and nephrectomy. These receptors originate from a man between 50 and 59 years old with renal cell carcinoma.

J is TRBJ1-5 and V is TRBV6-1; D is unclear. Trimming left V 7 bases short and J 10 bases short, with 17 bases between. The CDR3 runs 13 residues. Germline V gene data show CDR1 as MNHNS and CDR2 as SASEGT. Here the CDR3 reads CASKEGVISPQHF. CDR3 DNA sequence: TGTGCCAGCAAGGAAGGAGTTATCAGCCCCCAGCATTTT.

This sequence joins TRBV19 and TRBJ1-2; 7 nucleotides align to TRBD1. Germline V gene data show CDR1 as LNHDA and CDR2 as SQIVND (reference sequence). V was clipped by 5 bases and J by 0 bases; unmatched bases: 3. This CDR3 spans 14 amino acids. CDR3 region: CASSSDRTNYGYTF. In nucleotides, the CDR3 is TGTGCCAGTAGTTCGGACAGGACTAACTATGGCTACACCTTC.